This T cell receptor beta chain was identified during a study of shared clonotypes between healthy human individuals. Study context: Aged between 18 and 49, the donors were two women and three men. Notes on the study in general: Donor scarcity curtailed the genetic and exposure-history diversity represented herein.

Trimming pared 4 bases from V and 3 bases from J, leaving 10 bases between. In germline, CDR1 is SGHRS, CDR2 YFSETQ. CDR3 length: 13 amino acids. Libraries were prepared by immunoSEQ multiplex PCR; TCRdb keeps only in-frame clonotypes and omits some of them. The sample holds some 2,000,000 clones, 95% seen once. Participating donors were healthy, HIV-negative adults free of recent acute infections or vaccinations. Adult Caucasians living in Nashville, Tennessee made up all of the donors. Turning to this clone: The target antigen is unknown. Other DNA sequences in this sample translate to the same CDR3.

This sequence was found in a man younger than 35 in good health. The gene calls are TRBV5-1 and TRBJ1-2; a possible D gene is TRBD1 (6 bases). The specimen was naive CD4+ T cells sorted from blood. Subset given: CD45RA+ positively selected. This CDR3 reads CASSLAGDYGYTF. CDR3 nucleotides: TGCGCCAGCAGCCTGGCAGGGGACTATGGCTACACCTTC.